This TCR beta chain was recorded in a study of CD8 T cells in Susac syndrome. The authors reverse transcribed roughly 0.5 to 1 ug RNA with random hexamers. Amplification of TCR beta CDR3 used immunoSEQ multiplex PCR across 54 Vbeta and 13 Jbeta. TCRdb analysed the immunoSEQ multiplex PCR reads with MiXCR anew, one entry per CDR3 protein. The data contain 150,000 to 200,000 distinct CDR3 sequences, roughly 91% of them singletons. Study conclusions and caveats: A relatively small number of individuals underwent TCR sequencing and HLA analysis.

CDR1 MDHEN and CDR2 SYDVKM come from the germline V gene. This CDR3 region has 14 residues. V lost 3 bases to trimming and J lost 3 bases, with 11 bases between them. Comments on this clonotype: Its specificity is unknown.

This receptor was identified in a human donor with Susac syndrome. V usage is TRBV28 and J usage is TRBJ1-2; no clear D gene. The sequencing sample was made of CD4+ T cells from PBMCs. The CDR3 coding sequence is TGTGCCAGCAGTTTCGGTCGTGGGGACTATGGCTACACCTTC. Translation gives CASSFGRGDYGYTF.